The 29 T cell receptor beta chains reported below all come from one sample, sequenced in a study of T cell repertoires in aging, cancer and after chemotherapy. TRB rearrangements spanning V, D and J were amplified using mixed TRB-A/B primers. TCRdb reprocessed the multiplex PCR reads with MiXCR, giving one entry per CDR3 protein. The table records 10,000 to 13,000 distinct CDR3 sequences, approximately 24% of them present only once. Peripheral blood genomic DNA, not sorted cells or RNA, was the template. Source material: blood. These receptor sequences come from a human donor in good health.

This clonotype turned up a few times. The V and J genes are TRBV12-3 or TRBV12-4 and TRBJ1-3; 10 nucleotides align to TRBD1. V was pared by 7 bases and J by 7 bases, with 13 bases of the junction left unmatched. The CDR3 spans 16 residues. The CDR3 is CASIRQGAPTRNTIYF. CDR3 DNA sequence: TGTGCCAGCATTCGACAGGGGGCTCCGACGAGGAACACCATATATTTT.

By frequency in the sample, this clonotype is medium-sized. CDR3 in DNA: TGTGCCAGCAGCTTAGTTGCGGAGACCCAGTACTTC. Protein: CASSLVAETQYF. The chain uses TRBV7-9 and TRBJ2-5; D remains unclear. This CDR3 is built from 12 residues. The germline gives CDR1 SEHNR, CDR2 FQNEAQ (reference sequence). Deletions cut 1 base from V and 5 bases from J, with 5 bases between.

The V and J genes are TRBV2 and TRBJ1-1; no clear D. The germline gives CDR1 SNHLY, CDR2 FYNNEI. This CDR3 is 15 amino acids long. The ends were cut back, 4 bases at V and 0 bases at J, with 12 bases in the middle. Here the CDR3 reads CASSVLGSMNTEAFF. CDR3 nucleotides: TGTGCCAGCAGTGTACTAGGGTCCATGAACACTGAAGCTTTCTTT. Complete variable domain (other parts from reference TRBV2 and TRBJ1-1): EPEVTQTPSHQVTQMGQEVILRCVPISNHLYFYWYRQILGQKVEFLVSFYNNEISEKSEIFDDQFSVERPDGSNFTLKIRSTKLEDSAMYFCASSVLGSMNTEAFFGQGTRLTVV.

The chain employs TRBV12-3 or TRBV12-4 and TRBJ2-7; 7 bases are shared with TRBD2. V trimming: 5 bases; J trimming: 6 bases; junction bases outside the gene matches: 10. This CDR3 has 14 residues. Written as DNA, the CDR3 is TGTGCCAGCAGTCTCTTCGGGGGGACGGGCGAGCAGTACTTC. It is translated as CASSLFGGTGEQYF.

V usage is TRBV6-6 and J usage is TRBJ1-2, with D maybe TRBD1 (6 bases). This CDR3 contains 13 residues. The V end was cut by 5 bases, the J end by 5 bases, with 12 bases between. Germline CDR1 MNHNY, CDR2 SVGAGI (reference sequence). The CDR3: CASSRGAGYGYTF. In DNA form, the CDR3 reads TGTGCCAGCAGTCGGGGGGCAGGATATGGCTACACCTTC.

This clonotype qualifies as medium-sized. The rearrangement uses TRBV6-1 and TRBJ1-3; unclear D gene. The CDR3 has 14 amino acids. V gave up 4 bases and J gave up 0 bases, with 7 bases separating them. Germline CDR1 and CDR2: MNHNS and SASEGT. The CDR3 bases are TGTGCCAGCAGTGCAACGGGCTCTGGAAACACCATATATTTT. Amino acid sequence: CASSATGSGNTIYF.

This chain uses TRBV5-1 with TRBJ2-1; 8 nucleotides match TRBD2. Germline loops: CDR1 SGHRS, CDR2 YFSETQ. Trimming removed 2 bases from V and 2 bases from J; junction bases left unmatched: 9. The CDR3 extends over 17 amino acids. The CDR3 nucleotides read TGCGCCAGCAGCTTCTTTTTAGCGGGGCGACCCTACAATGAGCAGTTCTTC. The encoded protein is CASSFFLAGRPYNEQFF.

The chain recombines TRBV13 with TRBJ2-5; no clear D. Trimming stripped 0 bases from V and 4 bases from J, with 15 bases between. This CDR3 is built from 16 residues. Germline-derived CDR1 and CDR2 are PRHDT and FYEKMQ (reference sequence). As DNA, the CDR3 is TGTGCCAGCAGCTTAGGATCTTCTAGAGCCTCAGAGACCCAGTACTTC. This encodes CASSLGSSRASETQYF.

This clonotype was seen only a few times. The genes are TRBV10-2 and TRBJ2-5; maybe TRBD1 (5 bases). The V end was cut by 6 bases, the J end by 5 bases, with 13 bases between. Germline assignment: CDR1 WSHSY and CDR2 SAAADI. The CDR3 is made up of 13 amino acids. CDR3 sequence (DNA): TGCGCCAGCAGGGGGCACCCCCGGGAGACCCAGTACTTC. This sequence encodes CASRGHPRETQYF.

This clonotype was picked up a small number of times. V usage is TRBV6-4 and J usage is TRBJ1-1, with D perhaps TRBD1 (6 bases). Trimming cost V 5 bases and J 2 bases, with 18 bases left between them. Per germline, CDR1 MRHNA and CDR2 SNTAGT. The CDR3 spans 16 residues. The DNA of the CDR3 is TGTGCCAGCAGTTCTCCCAGGACAGAGATCAACACTGAAGCTTTCTTT. This gives the protein CASSSPRTEINTEAFF.

This clonotype is medium-sized. The chain combines TRBV7-9 with TRBJ2-7; D is unclear. CDR1 SEHNR and CDR2 FQNEAQ come from the germline V gene (reference sequence). The CDR3 spans 15 residues. V gave up 2 bases and J gave up 2 bases, with 13 bases separating them. The CDR3 loop reads CASSLRPGPTYEQYF. The CDR3 nucleotides read TGTGCCAGCAGCTTAAGGCCAGGTCCGACCTACGAGCAGTACTTC.

The V call is TRBV7-9, the J call TRBJ1-5; no clear D. CDR1 SEHNR and CDR2 FQNEAQ come from the germline V gene (reference sequence). The CDR3 consists of 16 residues. The V and J ends lost 5 bases and 1 base respectively, with 15 bases between them. CDR3 nucleotides: TGTGCCAGCAGCCCGAAACACGGAGGGAGCAATCAGCCCCAGCATTTT. Encoded protein: CASSPKHGGSNQPQHF.

This chain links TRBV7-9 with TRBJ1-4, with 7 bases identical to TRBD1. This CDR3 spans 16 amino acids. Germline CDR1 SEHNR, CDR2 FQNEAQ (reference sequence). V lost 11 bases and J lost 3; bases outside the gene matches: 15. The CDR3 DNA reads as TGTGCCGCATCCGGCCCAGGGGGGAAGTCTAATGAAAAACTGTTTTTT. Its translation: CAASGPGGKSNEKLFF.

This clonotype is judged medium-sized. V usage is TRBV29-1 and J usage is TRBJ1-4; TRBD1 might be the D (5 bases). V was trimmed by 3 bases and J by 3 bases, leaving 14 bases between them. The germline CDR1 and CDR2 sequences are SQVTM and ANQGSEA. The CDR3 consists of 15 residues. CDR3 protein: CSVDLGGGANEKLFF. DNA for the CDR3: TGCAGCGTTGATCTCGGTGGGGGGGCTAATGAAAAACTGTTTTTT.

Sample share makes this clonotype medium-sized (0.01 to 0.1%). This sequence joins TRBV7-6 and TRBJ1-6; 10 nucleotides align to TRBD1. The length of the CDR3 is 16 residues. Germline V gene lookup returns CDR1 SGHVS and CDR2 FNYEAQ. The J segment lost 13 bases and the V segment lost 6 bases, leaving 15 bases of the junction unmatched. CDR3 residues: CASSSGQGRDQGPLHF. The CDR3 DNA reads TGTGCCAGCAGTTCGGGACAGGGGAGGGATCAGGGTCCCCTCCACTTT.

The V gene is TRBV28, the J gene TRBJ2-6; D unresolved. Trimming shortened V by 4 bases and J by 0 bases, and 10 bases separated the two germline ends. The CDR3 runs to 16 residues. Germline CDR1 and CDR2: MDHEN and SYDVKM. For the CDR3, the DNA is TGTGCCAGCAGTTACCTCACCAGCTCTGGGGCCAACGTCCTGACTTTC. Encoded protein: CASSYLTSSGANVLTF.

The V and J genes are TRBV18 and TRBJ1-4; D is ambiguous. This CDR3 comprises 13 residues. Germline V gives CDR1 KGHSH, CDR2 LQKENI. With 3 bases removed from V and 8 bases from J, the gap between germline ends came to 10 bases. The CDR3 nucleotides are TGTGCCAGCTCACCGGTAGTCTTGGAAAAACTGTTTTTT. This codes for CASSPVVLEKLFF.

In its sample, this clonotype was seen once. The chain links TRBV27 to TRBJ2-7, with D maybe TRBD2 (5 bases). V shed 1 base and J shed 7 bases, with 26 bases lying between them. The CDR3 extends over 18 amino acids. Germline CDR1 and CDR2: MNHEY and SMNVEV (reference sequence). CDR3 in amino acids: CASSLFGRIRKHGVEQYF. DNA of the CDR3: TGTGCCAGCAGTTTATTTGGGAGAATAAGAAAACATGGGGTTGAGCAGTACTTC.

This clonotype was picked up a small number of times. This rearrangement joins TRBV10-3 to TRBJ1-5; D not resolved. V was clipped by 6 bases and J by 5 bases, with 11 bases between them. This CDR3 has 13 amino acids. CDR1 and CDR2 from the germline V gene are ENHRY and SYGVKD. CDR3 nucleotides: TGTGCCATCAGGAATCGGATGGATCAGCCCCAGCATTTT. It specifies CAIRNRMDQPQHF.

The chain combines TRBV20-1 with TRBJ2-7, with 8 bases that match TRBD1. The CDR3 has 14 amino acids. The junction had 8 bases not matched to a gene; V was cut back by 5 bases and J by 2 bases. Germline V gives CDR1 DFQATT, CDR2 SNEGSKA (reference sequence). CDR3 sequence reads: CSAFPRGLTYEQYF. The CDR3 DNA reads TGCAGTGCTTTCCCCAGGGGGCTGACCTACGAGCAGTACTTC.

This sequence joins TRBV15 and TRBJ2-1; 8 bases are shared with TRBD2. CDR1 is LNHNV, CDR2 YYDKDF, per germline (reference sequence). The trim removed 5 bases at V and 8 bases at J, leaving 11 bases unmatched. The CDR3 contains 15 residues. The chain's CDR3 is CATSPRGGGPDEQFF. The CDR3 bases are TGTGCCACCAGCCCCCGGGGGGGGGGCCCCGATGAGCAGTTCTTC. Combining the CDR3 with reference TRBV15 and TRBJ2-1 gives the whole variable domain DAMVIQNPRYQVTQFGKPVTLSCSQTLNHNVMYWYQQKSSQAPKLLFHYYDKDFNNEADTPDNFQSRRPNTSFCFLDIRSPGLGDTAMYLCATSPRGGGPDEQFFGPGTRLTVL.

Relative to its sample, this clonotype is medium-sized (0.01 to 0.1%). The chain recombines TRBV30 with TRBJ2-7, with 8 bases that match TRBD1. From germline, CDR1 is GTSNPN and CDR2 SVGIG (reference sequence). V dropped 1 base and J dropped 3; count of bases not matched to a gene: 8. The CDR3 consists of 15 residues. CDR3 in DNA: TGTGCCTGGAGTGGGACAGGGAGTAATCTCTACGAGCAGTACTTC. As protein: CAWSGTGSNLYEQYF.

This clonotype was seen only a few times. The V and J genes are TRBV6-1 and TRBJ2-2, with TRBD1 matching 8 bases. The CDR3 loop spans 14 amino acids. J gave up 1 base and V 6 bases, and 1 base lay outside the gene matches. Germline-derived CDR1 and CDR2 are MNHNS and SASEGT. For the CDR3, the DNA is TGTGCCAGCAGGACAGGGGTGAACACCGGGGAGCTGTTTTTT. Translated: CASRTGVNTGELFF.

In this sample, this clonotype is medium-sized. The V call is TRBV6-4, the J call TRBJ2-2; D is possibly TRBD2 (5 bases). Germline V gives CDR1 MRHNA, CDR2 SNTAGT. This CDR3 is 13 amino acids long. The germline V and J ends were trimmed by 7 bases and 8 bases, with 14 bases remaining between them. The CDR3 reads CASKRTSLGELFF. DNA of the CDR3: TGTGCCAGCAAGCGGACCTCTCTGGGGGAGCTGTTTTTT.

The chain carries TRBV21-1 and TRBJ2-3; TRBD2 is the table's D call, not checked against the DNA. TRBV21-1 is assigned pseudogene status. CDR3 size: 15 residues. For the CDR3, the DNA is TGTGCCAGCAGCAGGGCCCGGTGCGGCACAGATACGCAGTATTTT. As protein: CASSRARCGTDTQYF.

The chain recombines TRBV6-1 with TRBJ1-2; maybe TRBD1 (6 bases). Trimming cost V 2 bases and J 2 bases, with 9 bases left between them. CDR3 length: 14 amino acids. In germline, CDR1 is MNHNS, CDR2 SASEGT. CDR3 region: CASSERGGNYGYTF. CDR3 nucleotide sequence: TGTGCCAGCAGTGAAAGAGGGGGGAACTATGGCTACACCTTC.

Judged by abundance, this clonotype is medium-sized. The chain joins TRBV19 to TRBJ1-1; D remains unclear. Trimming removed 5 bases at V and 2 bases at J, with 18 bases between. Germline CDR1 and CDR2: LNHDA and SQIVND (reference sequence). This CDR3 has 16 amino acids. CDR3: CASSPLLATQNTEAFF. CDR3 nucleotides: TGTGCCAGTAGTCCACTCTTGGCGACACAAAACACTGAAGCTTTCTTT.

This clonotype has more than one count but fewer than ten. The rearrangement links TRBV15 to TRBJ2-3, with 15 positions matching TRBD2. This CDR3 has 17 amino acids. Germline CDR1 is LNHNV and CDR2 is YYDKDF (reference sequence). Losses at the gene ends were 3 bases for V and 6 bases for J; bases not matched to a gene: 7. Written as DNA, the CDR3 is TGTGCCACCAGCAGGGGCGGGACTAGCGGGAGGAGGGATACGCAGTATTTT. Translating gives CATSRGGTSGRRDTQYF. The entire variable domain, with the rest obtained from reference TRBV15 and TRBJ2-3, is as follows: DAMVIQNPRYQVTQFGKPVTLSCSQTLNHNVMYWYQQKSSQAPKLLFHYYDKDFNNEADTPDNFQSRRPNTSFCFLDIRSPGLGDTAMYLCATSRGGTSGRRDTQYFGPGTRLTVL.

The genes are TRBV18 and TRBJ2-2; 8 bases line up with TRBD1. J gave up 5 bases and V 4 bases, and 3 bases lay outside the gene matches. The CDR3 is 14 amino acids. Germline V gene sequence: CDR1 KGHSH, CDR2 LQKENI. DNA for the CDR3: TGTGCCAGCTCACGACAGGGGAAAACCGGGGAGCTGTTTTTT. This encodes CASSRQGKTGELFF. Full variable domain (remainder filled in from reference TRBV18 and TRBJ2-2): NAGVMQNPRHLVRRRGQEARLRCSPMKGHSHVYWYRQLPEEGLKFMVYLQKENIIDESGMPKERFSAEFPKEGPSILRIQQVVRGDSAAYFCASSRQGKTGELFFGEGSRLTVL.